The text below deals with one T cell receptor beta chain. No antigen is known for it. Nothing much larger sits one base from this clone, and base qualities are not available. V is clipped by 0 bases and J by 2 bases, and the sequence between their germline boundaries is 10 bases long. The CDR3 spans 15 residues, from the cysteine through the phenylalanine. Here the CDR3 DNA is all that survives: 45 bases in frame from base 1. In the germline V gene (reference sequence), CDR1 corresponds to SGHKS and CDR2 to YYEKEE. Whole blood was collected in K2EDTA tubes by collaborating institutions according to the institutions' own protocols. Collaborator samples were shipped for TCRbeta analysis as frozen whole blood, isolated PBMCs, or DNA extracted from either sample type. These data come from a study of blood T cell repertoires in COVID-19 (dated by TCRdb to about 2020). Context from the whole study: Samples covering the acute and convalescent phases of COVID-19 were provided by collaborators in the United States, Italy and Spain. Deeply sampled blood TCRbeta repertoires from subjects exposed to, actively infected with, or recovered from COVID-19 were included in the dataset. Sample metadata almost always included a de-identified subject ID, COVID-19 status, age in years and sex. Where HLA class I and class II types were available, the types were taken from metadata supplied by the sample provider, not from assay-based typing. The repertoires were released in a freely available public database intended as a resource for research on the immune response to SARS-CoV-2. The prospective study material was composed of cDNA or gDNA derived from T cells, B-cell-depleted T cells, or PBMCs. The samples were drawn from the first 160 participants of the ongoing ImmuneRACE study and from about 1,200 subjects provided by 6 global collaborators.

Overall results and qualifications from the work: Clinical and demographic metadata were provided uncurated, with the amount varying by source and participant.

TCRbeta CDR3 regions were amplified from genomic DNA using the immunoSEQ Assay, a bias-controlled multiplex PCR. The source study handled its data this way. The number of nucleated cells in each sample was estimated from the amplification of reference gene primers within the assay. Sequence reads were collapsed and filtered to measure the absolute abundance of every unique TCRbeta CDR3 rearrangement. For each sample, productive Simpson clonality was calculated as the square root of Simpson's diversity index over productive rearrangements. TCRdb limited this immuneACCESS table to in-frame rearrangements with V and J called. A share of clones is missing; checked studies link under half to unresolved V genes, and the rest is unexplained. V, J and clone size were drawn from that table, and D and trimming were deduced from the DNA. This sample lists more than 90,000 clones; over 70% were detected once. The ten most abundant clones make up around 4% of the sample.

Recombination joined TRBV5-5 with TRBJ2-3; TRBD1 is perhaps the D gene, given 7 matching bases. Input material: peripheral blood. The sequence was obtained from a man aged 55 to 70 with acute or convalescent COVID-19. The CDR3 protein is CASSLGQGLTDTQYF. The nucleotide sequence reads as follows: TGTGCCAGCAGCTTGGGACAGGGACTCACAGATACGCAGTATTTT.